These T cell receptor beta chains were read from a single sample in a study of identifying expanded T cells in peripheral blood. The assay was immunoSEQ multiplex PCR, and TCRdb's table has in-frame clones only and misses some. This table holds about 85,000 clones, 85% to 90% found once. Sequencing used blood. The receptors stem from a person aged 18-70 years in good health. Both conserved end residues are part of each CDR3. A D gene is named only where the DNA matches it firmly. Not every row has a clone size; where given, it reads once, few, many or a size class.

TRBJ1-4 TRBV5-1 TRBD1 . TGCGCCAGCAGCTTACAGGGGTTTAATGAAAAACTGTTTTTT CASSLQGFNEKLFF
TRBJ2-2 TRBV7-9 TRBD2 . TGTGCCAGCAGCTCCCTGGGCTCCCGGGGGGGTACCGGGGAGCTGTTTTTT CASSSLGSRGGTGELFF
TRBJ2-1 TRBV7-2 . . TGTGCCAGCAGCCTCATTGGCGATGAGCAGTTCTTC CASSLIGDEQFF
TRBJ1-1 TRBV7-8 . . TGTGCAACAAGGGACCTTACTGAAGCTTTCTTT CATRDLTEAFF
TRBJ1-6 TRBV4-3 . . TGCGCCAGCAGCCAAGAGGAACGGAGGAATAATTCACCCCTCCACTTT CASSQEERRNNSPLHF
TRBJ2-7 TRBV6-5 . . TGTGCCAGCAGTTACTCGACAGATTCCTACGAGCAGTACTTC CASSYSTDSYEQYF
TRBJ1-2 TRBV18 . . TGTGCCAGCTCACCAGGTCAGGGGTTAATTGCCCGGGGCTACACCTTC CASSPGQGLIARGYTF
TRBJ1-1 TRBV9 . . TGTGCCAGCAGCGCCCCAGGGACCCCTGAAGCTTTCTTT CASSAPGTPEAFF
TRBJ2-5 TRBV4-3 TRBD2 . TGCGCCAGCAGCCAAGAGGGACTAGCGGGGGGAATTGCGGAGACCCAGTACTTC CASSQEGLAGGIAETQYF
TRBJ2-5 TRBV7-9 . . TGCGCCAGCAGCCCCTCGACGGAGACCCAGTACTTC CASSPSTETQYF
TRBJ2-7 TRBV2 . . TGTGCCAGCAGTGGTGGCCACGAGCAGTACTTC CASSGGHEQYF
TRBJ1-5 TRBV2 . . TGTGCCAGCAGCCTAGGACAGATTAGTAATCAGCCCCAGCATTTT CASSLGQISNQPQHF
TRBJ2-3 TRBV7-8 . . TGTGCCAGCAGCTTAGTTGCAGATACGCAGTATTTT CASSLVADTQYF
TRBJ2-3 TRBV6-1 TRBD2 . TGTGCCAGCAGTGAAGCGCAGCGGGGGGATCCAGATACGCAGTATTTT CASSEAQRGDPDTQYF
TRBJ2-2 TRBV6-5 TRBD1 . TGTGCCAGCACCACGGACAGGGAATACACCGGGGAGCTGTTTTTT CASTTDREYTGELFF
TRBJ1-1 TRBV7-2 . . TGTGCCAGCAGCTTACAGGGGCGGAACACTGAAGCTTTCTTT CASSLQGRNTEAFF
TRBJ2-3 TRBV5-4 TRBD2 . TGCGCCAGCAGCCAAGAAGGACTAGCGGGGTCAGATACGCAGTATTTT CASSQEGLAGSDTQYF
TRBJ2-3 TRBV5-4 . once TGTGCCAGCAGCTTGGCGGTCAACACAGATACGCAGTATTTT CASSLAVNTDTQYF
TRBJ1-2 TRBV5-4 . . TGTGCCAGCAGCCACCTCAAGTCCTACGGGGTTTATGGCTACACCTTC CASSHLKSYGVYGYTF
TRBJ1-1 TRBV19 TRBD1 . TGTGCCAGTAGTATTCAACAGGGGGCTGAAGCTTTCTTT CASSIQQGAEAFF
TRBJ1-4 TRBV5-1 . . TGCGCCAGCAGCTTGGAACCGAAGACGCGAAATGAAAAACTGTTTTTT CASSLEPKTRNEKLFF
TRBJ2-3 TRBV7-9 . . TGTGCCAGCAGCCACGCCCGAGACTCCCGGGGGTCTAGCACAGATACGCAGTATTTT CASSHARDSRGSSTDTQYF
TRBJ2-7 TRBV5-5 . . TGTGCCAGCAGCTTGGAGTACGAGCAGTACTTC CASSLEYEQYF
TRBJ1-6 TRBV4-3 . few TGCGCCAGCAGCCAAAGGCTAGGCTCCTATAATTCACCCCTCCACTTT CASSQRLGSYNSPLHF
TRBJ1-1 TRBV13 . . TGTGCCAGCAGCCCCCGAGCCGGTCGTGAAGCTTTCTTT CASSPRAGREAFF
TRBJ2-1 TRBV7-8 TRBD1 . TGTGCCAGCAGCTTTCCCGGCTCCGAGGGGGCCTTCTCCTACAATGAGCAGTTCTTC CASSFPGSEGAFSYNEQFF
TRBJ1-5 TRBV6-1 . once TGTGCCAGCAGTGAAGCATGGGATCAGCCCCAGCATTTT CASSEAWDQPQHF
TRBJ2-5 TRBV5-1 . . TGCGCCAGCAGCACCCAGATCGGACAGTTAGAGACCCAGTACTTC CASSTQIGQLETQYF
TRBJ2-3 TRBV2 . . TGTGCCAGCAGGCTCTACACAGATACGCAGTATTTT CASRLYTDTQYF
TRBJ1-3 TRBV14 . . TGTGCCAGCAGCCCCCCCGGGACGGCTGGAAACACCATATATTTT CASSPPGTAGNTIYF
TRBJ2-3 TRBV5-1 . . TGCGCCAGCAGGGTTAGGCCGGATACGCAGTATTTT CASRVRPDTQYF
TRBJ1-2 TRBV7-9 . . TGTGCCAGCAGCTCCGGGACCCAAATCTATGGCTACACCTTC CASSSGTQIYGYTF
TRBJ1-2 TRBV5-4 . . TGTGCCAGCAGCTCCGAAGGTGACTATGGCTACACCTTC CASSSEGDYGYTF
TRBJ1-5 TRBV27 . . TGTGCCAGCAGTTTAACGGGGATAAATCAGCCCCAGCATTTT CASSLTGINQPQHF
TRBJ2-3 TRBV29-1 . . TGCAGCGTTGAGTTTAGGGCAAGACCTAGCACAGATACGCAGTATTTT CSVEFRARPSTDTQYF
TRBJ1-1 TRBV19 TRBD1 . TGTGCCAGTAGTATCGACAGGGGGAAAGCTTTCTTT CASSIDRGKAFF
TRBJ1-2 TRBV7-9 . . TGTGCCAGCAGCCCTCCTGGTGTCTATGGCTACACCTTC CASSPPGVYGYTF
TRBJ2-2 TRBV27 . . TGTGCCAGCAGTTCCGGGCGTTTTACCGACACCGGGGAGCTGTTTTTT CASSSGRFTDTGELFF
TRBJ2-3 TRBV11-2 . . TGTGCCAGCAGCCGCCGCCCGTGGACAGATACGCAGTATTTT CASSRRPWTDTQYF
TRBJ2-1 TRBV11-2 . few TGTGCCAGCAGCTTAGACATTCAGGGTGAGCAGTTCTTC CASSLDIQGEQFF
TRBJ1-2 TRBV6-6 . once TGTGCCAGCAGTTCCCCGGGGGTCGGTGGCCCCTATGGCTACACCTTC CASSSPGVGGPYGYTF
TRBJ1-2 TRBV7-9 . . TGTGCCAGCAGGTCGCGGGCCGGAGATGGCTACACCTTC CASRSRAGDGYTF
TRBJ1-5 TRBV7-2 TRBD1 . TGTGCCAGCAGCCCCGACAGGGGGCATCAGCCCCAGCATTTT CASSPDRGHQPQHF
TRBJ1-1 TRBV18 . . TGTGCCAGCTCACCTGGACGGTGGGATACTGAAGCTTTCTTT CASSPGRWDTEAFF
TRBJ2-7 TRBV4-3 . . TGCGCCAGCAGCCAAAACCCGAGCGGCTACGAGCAGTACTTC CASSQNPSGYEQYF
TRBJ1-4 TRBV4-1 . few TGCGCCAGCAGCGACGGGCGGGAAAAACTGTTTTTT CASSDGREKLFF
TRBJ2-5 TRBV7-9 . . TGTGCCAGCGGCAAGCCGGGACCCCAAGAGACCCAGTACTTC CASGKPGPQETQYF
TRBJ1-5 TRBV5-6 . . TGTGCCAGCAGCTTAATGGGGCGGACCAATCAGCCCCAGCATTTT CASSLMGRTNQPQHF
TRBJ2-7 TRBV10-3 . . TGTGCCATCAGTGTTGGACATATTTACGAGCAGTACTTC CAISVGHIYEQYF
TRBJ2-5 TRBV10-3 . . TGTGCCATCAGGCGGGACAGCGCTCAAGAGACCCAGTACTTC CAIRRDSAQETQYF
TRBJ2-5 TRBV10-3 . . TGTGCCATCAGCCCTAGCGAGGGAACCCAGTACTTC CAISPSEGTQYF